This passage covers 27 T cell receptor beta chains from one sample sequenced in a study of Tregs in tolerant kidney transplant recipients. Repertoires were generated with immunoSEQ multiplex PCR, while TCRdb's copy carries only in-frame clones and drops some. The table records 50,000 or so clones, about nine tenths of them present only once. Mixed chimerism was transient after nonmyeloablative marrow transplants from related graft donors. The sequenced sample was CD8+ T cells from blood (PBMCs), obtained 12 months after the transplant. The receptor source for this set is a human patient who received a combined kidney and bone marrow transplant. The graft donor may have contributed some T cells.

The count of this clone is one. CDR3 residues: CASSRGTGGQETQYF. CDR3 DNA: TGTGCCAGCAGCCGCGGGACAGGGGGTCAAGAGACCCAGTACTTC. The V gene is TRBV14, the J gene TRBJ2-5; 11 bases fit TRBD1. The V segment lost 4 bases and the J segment 2 bases; nucleotides outside the gene matches: 3. Germline values: CDR1 SGHDN, CDR2 FVKESK. This CDR3 has 15 amino acids.

The chain carries TRBV6-6 and TRBJ1-4; a weak D match, TRBD1 (5 bases). The CDR3 covers 15 residues. Germline V gene sequence: CDR1 MNHNY, CDR2 SVGAGI (reference sequence). Trimming left V 4 bases short and J 0 bases short, with 9 bases between. The CDR3 bases are TGTGCCAGCAGTTCGTACAGGCCAACTAATGAAAAACTGTTTTTT. This gives the protein CASSSYRPTNEKLFF.

This chain uses TRBV7-9 with TRBJ1-3; D unresolved. The V end lost 5 bases, the J end lost 1 base, and 21 bases lay between the germline ends. Germline V gene lookup returns CDR1 SEHNR and CDR2 FQNEAQ (reference sequence). The CDR3 is made up of 18 amino acids. CDR3 sequence: CASSRSTVVSSSGNTIYF. The CDR3, as DNA: TGTGCCAGCAGCCGAAGTACAGTGGTGTCCAGTTCTGGAAACACCATATATTTT.

This chain links TRBV5-1 with TRBJ1-2, with 9 nucleotides matching TRBD1. Unmatched junction bases numbered 7, after V lost 2 bases and J lost 5 bases. This CDR3 has 15 amino acids. Germline V gives CDR1 SGHRS, CDR2 YFSETQ. The CDR3, as DNA: TGCGCCAGCAGCTTATGGACAGGGGAGAATTATGGCTACACCTTC. This translates into CASSLWTGENYGYTF.

The CDR3 spells CASSFRSGANVLTF. The CDR3 nucleotides read TGTGCCAGCAGCTTCCGCTCTGGGGCCAACGTCCTGACTTTC. V and J are TRBV11-2 and TRBJ2-6; no reliable D call. The ends were cut back, 3 bases at V and 0 bases at J, with 3 bases in the middle. The CDR3 sequence is 14 residues long. Germline V CDR1 and CDR2: SGHAT, FQNNGV.

This rearrangement joins TRBV9 to TRBJ2-1; D remains ambiguous. The length of the CDR3 is 12 residues. CDR1 is SGDLS and CDR2 is YYNGEE in the germline V gene. Between the trimmed V and J ends, which lost 1 base and 7 bases, there was a span of 6 bases. The CDR3 protein is CASSVTANEQFF. CDR3 nucleotides: TGTGCCAGCAGCGTAACTGCGAATGAGCAGTTCTTC. Filled out from reference TRBV9 and TRBJ2-1, the complete variable domain reads DSGVTQTPKHLITATGQRVTLRCSPRSGDLSVYWYQQSLDQGLQFLIQYYNGEERAKGNILERFSAQQFPDLHSELNLSSLELGDSALYFCASSVTANEQFFGPGTRLTVL.

This clone appeared a few times. The V call is TRBV27, the J call TRBJ2-5, with D hard to call. Judging by the DNA end, TRBJ2-7 fits better; the J call may be wrong. Germline V gene sequence: CDR1 MNHEY, CDR2 SMNVEV (reference sequence). This CDR3 region has 15 residues. CDR3 bases: TGTGCCAGCAGTTGGGCCGGGTCGCTAGACTACGAGCAGTACTTC. This encodes CASSWAGSLDYEQYF.

This rearrangement joins TRBV6-6 to TRBJ2-7; D gene uncertain. V lost 2 bases and J lost 5, with 7 bases in between. Germline V gene data show CDR1 as MNHNY and CDR2 as SVGAGI (reference sequence). The CDR3 is 12 amino acids. The CDR3 nucleotides are TGTGCCAGCAGTTACGTTGGCAACGAGCAGTACTTC. Its protein is CASSYVGNEQYF.

The chain employs TRBV4-3 and TRBJ2-7; maybe TRBD2 (5 bases). Germline V CDR1 and CDR2: LGHNA, YSLEER. Trimming left V 0 bases short and J 0 bases short, with 9 bases between. CDR3 length: 15 amino acids. CDR3 DNA sequence: TGCGCCAGCAGCCAAGAAGAGGGCACCTCCTACGAGCAGTACTTC. Translated: CASSQEEGTSYEQYF.

This rearrangement joins TRBV15 to TRBJ2-5; weak D call: TRBD1 (6 bases). From germline, CDR1 is LNHNV and CDR2 YYDKDF (reference sequence). The CDR3 length is 16 residues. The V and J ends lost 2 bases and 1 base respectively, with 14 bases between them. Here the CDR3 DNA reads TGTGCCACCAGCAGACCGAGGACAGATCCCCAAGAGACCCAGTACTTC. It codes for CATSRPRTDPQETQYF.

With respect to this clone: The junction does not match germline at one end; this may be a read error. The identical CDR3 is also encoded by other nucleotide sequences in the sample. The rearrangement uses TRBV14 and TRBJ1-6; TRBD1 might be the D (6 bases). The CDR3 totals 16 residues. Germline V gives CDR1 SGHDN, CDR2 FVKESK. CDR3 nucleotide sequence: TGTGCCAGCAGCCAAGAGGCGGGGGCGAGGAATTCCCCCCTCCACTTT. Protein product: CASSQEAGARNSPLHF.

This chain connects TRBV27 to TRBJ1-2, with a tentative D call TRBD1 (6 bases). V lost 0 bases and J 4 bases, leaving 15 bases between the germline ends. Germline V gene lookup returns CDR1 MNHEY and CDR2 SMNVEV (reference sequence). This CDR3 spans 16 amino acids. The CDR3, as DNA: TGTGCCAGCAGTTTATCGGCGGGGGCGCTATCCTATGGCTACACCTTC. Residues: CASSLSAGALSYGYTF.

V is TRBV7-3 and J is TRBJ2-1, with TRBD1 identical over 8 bases. CDR1 and CDR2 (germline): SGHTA, FQGTGA. The CDR3 has 14 amino acids. The J segment lost 7 bases and the V segment lost 5 bases, leaving 7 bases of the junction unmatched. CDR3 amino acids: CASSPGQAPNEQFF. The CDR3 DNA reads TGTGCCAGCAGCCCGGGACAGGCGCCTAATGAGCAGTTCTTC.

The chain joins TRBV19 to TRBJ2-7; D unresolved. CDR1 and CDR2 (germline): LNHDA, SQIVND (reference sequence). The CDR3 runs to 15 residues. V dropped 3 bases and J dropped 2 bases, with 14 bases sitting between them. The CDR3 loop is CASSMGPTLTYEQYF. DNA of the CDR3: TGTGCCAGTAGTATGGGCCCTACTCTCACCTACGAGCAGTACTTC.

V gene TRBV7-8 combines with J gene TRBJ1-1, with D unresolved. Germline V gene sequence: CDR1 SGHVS, CDR2 FQNEAQ. V shed 4 bases and J shed 1 base, with 13 bases lying between them. This CDR3 region has 15 residues. The chain's CDR3 is CASSSLPRGNTEAFF. The CDR3 coding sequence is TGTGCCAGCAGCTCCCTACCCCGGGGGAACACTGAAGCTTTCTTT.

The rearrangement uses TRBV2 and TRBJ2-7; 9 nucleotides line up with TRBD2. CDR1 is SNHLY, CDR2 FYNNEI, per germline. The CDR3 loop spans 14 amino acids. After removal of 10 bases from V and 2 bases from J, the junction contained 9 bases not matched to a gene. The CDR3 DNA follows: TGTGCCATGGAAGCGGGAGGTTACCCCTACGAGCAGTACTTC. Its translation: CAMEAGGYPYEQYF.

A single count supports this clone. This chain's CDR3 is CASSYRQGLGEAFF. The CDR3, as DNA: TGTGCCAGCAGCTACAGACAGGGATTAGGTGAAGCTTTCTTT. The chain links TRBV7-6 to TRBJ1-1; TRBD1 matches 7 bases. Per germline, CDR1 SGHVS and CDR2 FNYEAQ. V gave up 4 bases and J gave up 7 bases; unmatched junction bases: 9. CDR3 length equals 14 residues.

The chain employs TRBV6-5 and TRBJ2-7; D is possibly TRBD1 (5 bases). Germline V CDR1 and CDR2: MNHEY, SVGAGI. This CDR3 contains 12 residues. Trimming shortened V by 6 bases and J by 0 bases, and 6 bases separated the two germline ends. The CDR3 here is CASRDTSYEQYF. The DNA of the CDR3 is TGTGCCAGCAGGGACACCTCCTACGAGCAGTACTTC.

The genes are TRBV7-2 and TRBJ1-2; D might be TRBD1 (6 bases). The CDR3 length is 13 residues. The germline V gene encodes CDR1 SGHTA and CDR2 FQGNSA. The ends were cut back, 6 bases at V and 3 bases at J, with 11 bases in the middle. CDR3 amino acids: CASSSSGDYGYTF. The CDR3 DNA sequence: TGTGCCAGCAGTTCGTCAGGGGACTATGGCTACACCTTC.

The rearrangement uses TRBV19 and TRBJ2-1; D is uncertain. The V end was cut by 5 bases, the J end by 7 bases, with 6 bases between. CDR3 length equals 11 residues. Germline loops: CDR1 LNHDA, CDR2 SQIVND (reference sequence). CDR3 region: CASSSYNEQFF. Here the CDR3 DNA reads TGTGCCAGTAGTTCTTATAATGAGCAGTTCTTC.

The chain employs TRBV27 and TRBJ2-1; D is unclear. The V end was cut by 2 bases, the J end by 1 base, with 9 bases between. This CDR3 has 15 residues. The germline gives CDR1 MNHEY, CDR2 SMNVEV (reference sequence). The CDR3 DNA follows: TGTGCCAGCAGTTTAGGAGCCGAGTCCTACAATGAGCAGTTCTTC. Protein sequence: CASSLGAESYNEQFF.

A word on this clone: One end of the junction fails to match germline, which may point to a read error. Different DNA sequences within this sample yield the same CDR3. The chain combines TRBV4-3 with TRBJ1-6; 9 bases line up with TRBD1. CDR3 length equals 17 residues. Germline CDR1 reads LGHNA; CDR2 reads YSLEER. CDR3 in amino acids: CASSQKQGATYNSPLHF. In nucleotides, the CDR3 is TGCGCCAGCAGCCAGAAACAGGGGGCTACCTATAATTCCCCCCTCCACTTT.

V is TRBV7-9 and J is TRBJ1-1; 9 bases are a match to TRBD1. The J segment lost 3 bases and the V segment lost 5 bases, leaving 7 bases of the junction unmatched. The CDR3 has 15 residues. Germline assignment: CDR1 SEHNR and CDR2 FQNEAQ (reference sequence). Here the CDR3 reads CASSPTGGWDTEAFF. CDR3 nucleotides: TGTGCCAGCAGCCCAACAGGGGGCTGGGACACTGAAGCTTTCTTT.

The V call is TRBV6-5, the J call TRBJ2-7, with a tentative D call TRBD2 (5 bases). Germline values: CDR1 MNHEY, CDR2 SVGAGI. The V and J ends lost 0 bases and 7 bases respectively, with 16 bases between them. There are 15 residues in the CDR3. CDR3 sequence (DNA): TGTGCCAGCAGTTACTCAAGGAGTGGGCGGAGGGAGCAGTACTTC. Its translation is CASSYSRSGRREQYF.

The gene calls are TRBV2 and TRBJ2-7; 10 nucleotides align to TRBD1. CDR3 size: 13 residues. In germline, CDR1 is SNHLY, CDR2 FYNNEI. Trimming cost V 6 bases and J 3 bases; bases outside gene matches: 2. CDR3 sequence: CASRTGGNYEQYF. The CDR3 nucleotides read TGTGCCAGCAGGACAGGGGGCAACTACGAGCAGTACTTC.

V is TRBV9 and J is TRBJ2-3; D call uncertain. This CDR3 has 12 residues. Germline V gives CDR1 SGDLS, CDR2 YYNGEE. The V end was cut by 2 bases, the J end by 5 bases, with 6 bases between. The CDR3 sequence is CASSVLGDTQYF. The CDR3 DNA reads TGTGCCAGCAGCGTCCTCGGAGATACGCAGTATTTT.

The chain carries TRBV6-1 and TRBJ2-2, with 7 bases matching TRBD1. Germline V gene data show CDR1 as MNHNS and CDR2 as SASEGT. Trimming took 2 bases from V and 2 from J; bases not matched to a gene: 5. CDR3 size: 16 residues. The CDR3 nucleotides read TGTGCCAGCAGTGAATACAGGGGCAGAAACACCGGGGAGCTGTTTTTT. This sequence encodes CASSEYRGRNTGELFF.